Shown below are 10 T cell receptor beta chains from a single sample sequenced in a study of blood T cell repertoires in COVID-19. The assay was immunoSEQ multiplex PCR, and TCRdb's table has in-frame clones only and misses some. Of some 260,000 clones in the sample, 80% to 90% were seen once. Sequenced sample: peripheral blood. These receptors all stem from an elderly man with acute or convalescent COVID-19.

The genes are TRBV18 and TRBJ2-7, with D possibly matching TRBD1 (6 bases). This CDR3 comprises 14 residues. V shed 3 bases and J shed 3 bases, with 12 bases lying between them. Germline loops: CDR1 KGHSH, CDR2 LQKENI. Here the CDR3 DNA reads TGTGCCAGCTCACCGGCAGGGGATTACTACGAGCAGTACTTC. The encoded protein is CASSPAGDYYEQYF.

The J gene is TRBJ2-4, the V gene TRBV4-2; 8 positions agree with TRBD1. Germline V lookup: CDR1 LGHNA, CDR2 YNFKEQ. This CDR3 contains 15 residues. V gave up 4 bases and J gave up 6 bases; unmatched junction bases: 8. CDR3 DNA: TGTGCCAGCAGCCCTCGACAGGGGCAGGGAAACATTCAGTACTTC. It is translated as CASSPRQGQGNIQYF.

The chain links TRBV5-1 to TRBJ1-6, with TRBD1 as a possible D gene (5 bases). Germline V CDR1 and CDR2: SGHRS, YFSETQ. This CDR3 has 13 amino acids. Trimming took off 2 bases at V and 7 bases at J, with 7 bases between the two ends. The CDR3 sequence is CASSFQGNSPLHF. CDR3 nucleotide sequence: TGCGCCAGCAGCTTCCAGGGAAATTCACCCCTCCACTTT.

The chain combines TRBV28 with TRBJ1-2; TRBD1 matches at 9 bases. CDR3 length: 15 residues. Germline assignment: CDR1 MDHEN and CDR2 SYDVKM. With V trimmed by 2 bases and J by 8 bases, 9 bases remained unmatched. CDR3 DNA sequence: TGTGCCAGCAGTTTAGTGAGACAGGGGGGGTTGGGCTACACCTTC. Translation gives CASSLVRQGGLGYTF.

V and J are TRBV6-5 and TRBJ2-2, with 12 positions matching TRBD1. V lost 1 base and J lost 6; bases outside the gene matches: 3. The CDR3 has 16 amino acids. The germline gives CDR1 MNHEY, CDR2 SVGAGI. The CDR3, as DNA: TGTGCCAGCAGTTACTTGGGACAGGGGGCCGCCGGGGAGCTGTTTTTT. It translates to CASSYLGQGAAGELFF.

The J gene is TRBJ2-1, the V gene TRBV7-6; 7 bases fit TRBD2. The CDR3 length is 16 residues. V was clipped by 6 bases and J by 9 bases; unmatched bases: 17. CDR1 is SGHVS, CDR2 FNYEAQ, per germline. CDR3 bases: TGTGCCAGCAGAGGCGAGGAGGCGGGAGTCACCAGTGAGCAGTTCTTC. As protein: CASRGEEAGVTSEQFF.

This rearrangement joins TRBV28 to TRBJ2-7; 9 bases match TRBD1. Germline lookup yields CDR1 MDHEN and CDR2 SYDVKM. The CDR3 loop spans 14 amino acids. The V segment lost 5 bases and the J segment 6 bases; nucleotides outside the gene matches: 8. This CDR3 reads CASSTQGAPREQYF. As DNA, the CDR3 is TGTGCCAGCAGTACACAGGGGGCGCCCCGCGAGCAGTACTTC. Based on the CDR3 plus reference TRBV28 and TRBJ2-7, the full variable domain is DVKVTQSSRYLVKRTGEKVFLECVQDMDHENMFWYRQDPGLGLRLIYFSYDVKMKEKGDIPEGYSVSREKKERFSLILESASTNQTSMYLCASSTQGAPREQYFGPGTRLTVT.

This chain joins TRBV3-1 (or the pseudogene TRBV3-2) and TRBJ2-7; weak D call: TRBD1 (6 bases). The V end lost 3 bases, the J end lost 5 bases, and 11 bases lay between the germline ends. Per germline, CDR1 LGHDT and CDR2 YNNKEL (reference sequence). CDR3 length equals 13 residues. DNA for the CDR3: TGTGCCAGCAGCCAGAACAGGGCCCACGAGCAGTACTTC. Amino acid sequence: CASSQNRAHEQYF.

Here the CDR3 DNA reads TGTGCCAGCAGTTTCCTAAACTCTGGAAACACCATATATTTT. It translates to CASSFLNSGNTIYF. The chain joins TRBV28 to TRBJ1-3; D ambiguous. Germline V gives CDR1 MDHEN, CDR2 SYDVKM. The CDR3 totals 14 residues. V lost 3 bases and J lost 0, with 6 bases in between.

Only a few counts were recorded for this clone. The V and J genes are TRBV6-6 and TRBJ2-1; a possible D gene is TRBD1 (5 bases). V lost 7 bases, J lost 4 bases, and 11 bases lay in between. Per germline, CDR1 MNHNY and CDR2 SVGAGI (reference sequence). CDR3 length: 13 residues. In DNA form, the CDR3 reads TGTGCCAGCACCCCAGGGAATTACAATGAGCAGTTCTTC. Its protein is CASTPGNYNEQFF.